A selection of T cell receptor beta chains follows, all from one sample in a study of shared clonotypes between healthy human individuals. TCRdb keeps only in-frame clones here, not all; method: immunoSEQ multiplex PCR. This sample has hundreds of thousands of clones, with approximately 79% found just once. The sequencing input was memory CD4+ T cells sorted from blood. The origin of the receptors is a woman in her 30s in good health. The CDR3 runs from the conserved cysteine through the conserved F or W. D genes are given only for firm matches. The size field is filled for only some rows; it gives once, few, many or a size class.

abundance	d_gene	j_gene	v_gene	CDR3nt	CDR3aa
many	TRBD2	TRBJ2-7	TRBV7-6	TGTGCCAGCAGCTCGGGCCCAGCGGGAGGGACCTACGAGCAGTACTTC	CASSSGPAGGTYEQYF
-	-	TRBJ1-2	TRBV5-5	TGTGCCAGCACCCAAGAAACAGGGTCTCGGGGCTACACCTTC	CASTQETGSRGYTF
-	TRBD1	TRBJ2-4	TRBV25-1	TGTGCCAGCAGCGGGACAGGAGAAGCCAAAAACATTCAGTACTTC	CASSGTGEAKNIQYF
-	-	TRBJ1-5	TRBV2	TGTGCCAGCAGTGAAACGGACAGCCATAGCAATCAGCCCCAGCATTTT	CASSETDSHSNQPQHF
-	-	TRBJ1-5	TRBV28	TGTGCCAGCAGTTACGGGAATCAGCCCCAGCATTTT	CASSYGNQPQHF
-	-	TRBJ2-2	TRBV25-1	TGTGCCACCCTGGGCGGAGGGGAGAACACCGGGGAGCTGTTTTTT	CATLGGGENTGELFF
-	-	TRBJ2-3	TRBV2	TGTGCCTCTCAGTCGGCAGGGGTTGGAGATACGCAGTATTTT	CASQSAGVGDTQYF
-	TRBD2	TRBJ2-1	TRBV11-1	TGTGCCAGCAGCTTAGGTTATGGCGGGAGGTCGGCTGAGCAGTTCTTC	CASSLGYGGRSAEQFF
-	TRBD1	TRBJ1-2	TRBV28	TGTGCCAGCAGTTCAGTTGCGGGACAGGGTTTAGGGGGCTACACCTTC	CASSSVAGQGLGGYTF
-	-	TRBJ1-1	TRBV29-1	TGCAGCGCCATACCGGGGTCGGGGGAGAACACTGAAGCTTTCTTT	CSAIPGSGENTEAFF
-	-	TRBJ2-2	TRBV6-6	TGTGCCAGCAGCACCGGGAGAGTCACCGGGGAGCTGTTTTTT	CASSTGRVTGELFF
-	TRBD1	TRBJ2-3	TRBV2	TGTGCCAGCACCCCTGACAGGGGGCGGATTACGCAGTATTTT	CASTPDRGRITQYF
once	-	TRBJ1-1	TRBV6-5	TGTGCCAGCAGTTACACCGGTTTTAACACTGAAGCTTTCTTT	CASSYTGFNTEAFF
-	TRBD1	TRBJ1-2	TRBV28	TGTGCCAGCCTCCCGGGACAGGGGGTCGGAGGCACCTTC	CASLPGQGVGGTF
once	-	TRBJ2-3	TRBV2	TGTGCCAGCAGCTCCGGGGCTAGTGGTTACACAGATACGCAGTATTTT	CASSSGASGYTDTQYF
-	-	TRBJ2-5	TRBV4-2	TGTGCCAGCAGCCCACTACTCGGGCGGCGGCCTCTGGTACAAGAGACCCAGTACTTC	CASSPLLGRRPLVQETQYF
-	TRBD1	TRBJ2-7	TRBV4-1	TGCGCCAGCAGCCACCCGGACAGGACTTCCTACGAGCAGTACTTC	CASSHPDRTSYEQYF
-	TRBD1	TRBJ1-1	TRBV5-1	TGCGCCAGCAGCACCGGGGACAGGGACTGGCCTGAAGCTTTCTTT	CASSTGDRDWPEAFF
once	-	TRBJ1-3	TRBV11-2	TGTGCCAGCAGCCCCTTTGACAGTCACACCATATATTTT	CASSPFDSHTIYF
-	TRBD1	TRBJ2-7	TRBV6-5	TGTGCCAGCAGCCAGGGACAGGGGCTGCACGAGCAGTACTTC	CASSQGQGLHEQYF
-	-	TRBJ2-6	TRBV5-1	TGCGCCAGCCACTCGGAGGGGGCCAACGTCCTGACTTTC	CASHSEGANVLTF
-	-	TRBJ1-2	TRBV7-2	TGTGCCAGCAGCTTGTCGATAGGAGGCTACACCTTC	CASSLSIGGYTF
-	TRBD2	TRBJ2-7	TRBV5-1	TGCGCCAGCAGCTTAAAGGGGACTAGCGGTTACTCCTACGAGCAGTACTTC	CASSLKGTSGYSYEQYF
-	-	TRBJ1-5	TRBV2	TGTGCCAGCAGTGATATGGCCGTGGGCAATCAGCCCCAGCATTTT	CASSDMAVGNQPQHF
few	TRBD1	TRBJ1-1	TRBV7-3	TGTGCCAGCAGCTCAGGACAGGGCACTGAAGCTTTCTTT	CASSSGQGTEAFF
-	-	TRBJ1-5	TRBV18	TGTGCCAGCTCACTTTCGACAGCCTATAGCAATCAGCCCCAGCATTTT	CASSLSTAYSNQPQHF
-	TRBD1	TRBJ2-1	TRBV29-1	TGCAGCGTTGAAGACGCTGACAGGGGAACTGAGCAGTTCTTC	CSVEDADRGTEQFF
-	TRBD1	TRBJ1-4	TRBV4-1	TGCGCCAGCAGCCTCCGGACAGGGACTGAAAAACTGTTTTTT	CASSLRTGTEKLFF
few	-	TRBJ2-5	TRBV29-1	TGCAGCGTCACAGGGGGGGCGGGCAAGGAGACCCAGTACTTC	CSVTGGAGKETQYF
-	TRBD2	TRBJ2-2	TRBV28	TGTGCCAGCAGTTTATGGACTAGCGGAGGCACCGGGGAGCTGTTTTTT	CASSLWTSGGTGELFF
-	-	TRBJ2-1	TRBV29-1	TGCAGCGTTGAACGACAGCTACACAATGAGCAGTTCTTC	CSVERQLHNEQFF
-	-	TRBJ2-5	TRBV15	TGTGCCACCAGCCCGGGCAGGTTGATACAAGAGACCCAGTACTTC	CATSPGRLIQETQYF
-	TRBD1	TRBJ2-7	TRBV28	TGTGCCAGCAGTTCCTACCGACAGGGGGCTGGCGAGCAGTACTTC	CASSSYRQGAGEQYF
-	-	TRBJ2-1	TRBV11-2	TGTGCCAGCAGCTTATCCGGGGGTAATGAGCAGTTCTTC	CASSLSGGNEQFF
once	-	TRBJ1-6	TRBV28	TGTGCCAGCAGTTTATTAGGCAGGGAGGGTTCACCCCTCCACTTT	CASSLLGREGSPLHF
-	-	TRBJ2-1	TRBV29-1	TGCAGCACCTGGACTCACTACAATGAGCAGTTCTTC	CSTWTHYNEQFF
-	-	TRBJ2-5	TRBV5-1	TGCGCCAGCAGCTTTGGAGGGAATGCGGAGACCCAGTACTTC	CASSFGGNAETQYF
few	-	TRBJ1-3	TRBV29-1	TGCAGCTGGACGGCGGACGGAAACACCATATATTTT	CSWTADGNTIYF
-	-	TRBJ2-6	TRBV5-6	TGTGCCAGCAGCCATGGATACTCTGGGGCCAACGTCCTGACTTTC	CASSHGYSGANVLTF
-	-	TRBJ2-3	TRBV28	TGTGCCAGCATCGCGAACAACGCAGATACGCAGTATTTT	CASIANNADTQYF
-	-	TRBJ1-4	TRBV6-5	TGTGCCAGCAGTATGGGGGGTGTTAATGAAAAACTGTTTTTT	CASSMGGVNEKLFF